This TCR beta chain was retrieved from a study of human T cells and chemical hapten exposure. Study at large: Alopecia areata, totalis or universalis was found in mostly female patients.

As originally analysed: Samples ranged from roughly 23,224 to 690,600 TCRs, with a median of roughly 93,000. TCRdb processed the RACE reads anew with MiXCR; each CDR3 protein has one entry. TCRdb, rather than the study authors, made the V and J calls. The sample carries 100,000 or so distinct CDR3 sequences, approximately 11% recorded once. Time point in this sample: patch test 2, 6 weeks after DPC sensitization. Treatment given: therapeutic diphenylcyclopropenone sensitization with weekly scalp DPC. Donors, patients with alopecia ranging from 18 to 70 years old and judged suitable for DPC, provided samples. Researchers extracted total RNA from unfractionated whole blood. V lost 7 bases, J lost 0 bases, and 12 bases lay in between. The CDR3 is 13 residues long. Germline CDR1 is DFQATT and CDR2 is SNEGSKA (reference sequence).

Source: whole blood, taken in connection with sensitization to the hapten diphenylcyclopropenone (DPC). This receptor was taken from a man aged 40-50 years with alopecia areata. Some clones in this sample may be carry-over from other donors' samples. V gene TRBV20-1 combines with J gene TRBJ1-2, with D possibly being TRBD1 (5 bases). The CDR3 coding sequence is TGCAGTGGGGGGAGATCAGCTAACTATGGCTACACCTTC. Encoded protein: CSGGRSANYGYTF.